The 21 T cell receptor beta chains below were found in one sample sequenced in a study of blood T cell repertoires in COVID-19. Sequencing was performed with immunoSEQ multiplex PCR; in TCRdb, only in-frame clones are kept and a portion is missing. The data contain roughly 340,000 clones, around 92% of them singletons. Sequencing was performed on peripheral blood. The receptors were sampled from a woman under 40 with COVID-19, enrolled during active disease.

This clone has more than one count but fewer than ten. The rearrangement joins TRBV14 to TRBJ2-1, with 8 bases fitting TRBD2. V dropped 8 bases and J dropped 7; count of bases not matched to a gene: 10. Per the germline V gene, CDR1 is SGHDN and CDR2 is FVKESK. This CDR3 region has 14 residues. CDR3 residues: CASSAPGGGNEQFF. CDR3 DNA: TGTGCCAGCTCTGCGCCGGGAGGGGGGAATGAGCAGTTCTTC.

This clone came up once. The chain carries TRBV10-3 and TRBJ2-3; 10 nucleotides align to TRBD2. J gave up 1 base and V 11 bases, and 6 bases lay outside the gene matches. CDR3 size: 14 residues. In germline, CDR1 is ENHRY, CDR2 SYGVKD. The CDR3 coding sequence is TGTGCCTCCCGCGGGACTAGCGGCACAGATACGCAGTATTTT. Translation: CASRGTSGTDTQYF.

This clone was picked up a small number of times. The V call is TRBV5-4, the J call TRBJ2-7; 7 nucleotides match TRBD2. This CDR3 spans 16 amino acids. CDR1 SGHNT and CDR2 YYREEE come from the germline V gene (reference sequence). Trimming at V came to 4 bases and at J to 0 bases, leaving 10 bases not matched to a gene. In DNA form, the CDR3 reads TGTGCCAGCAGCCAAAAGGCGGGAGATCCCTCCTACGAGCAGTACGTC. This sequence encodes CASSQKAGDPSYEQYV.

This rearrangement joins TRBV29-1 to TRBJ2-2, with TRBD2 matching 7 bases. This CDR3 has 16 amino acids. Germline loops: CDR1 SQVTM, CDR2 ANQGSEA. V was clipped by 1 base and J by 4 bases; unmatched bases: 9. The chain's CDR3 is CSVEVRGGRVTGELFF. The CDR3 DNA reads as TGCAGCGTTGAAGTAAGGGGCGGGAGAGTCACCGGGGAGCTGTTTTTT.

CDR3 sequence: CASSEVFSTEAFF. Here the CDR3 DNA reads TGCGCCAGCAGTGAGGTATTTAGTACTGAAGCTTTCTTT. This chain links TRBV10-2 with TRBJ1-1; unclear D gene. The CDR3 loop spans 13 amino acids. Germline loops: CDR1 WSHSY, CDR2 SAAADI. V dropped 2 bases and J dropped 5 bases, with 9 bases sitting between them.

This clone appeared a few times. V usage is TRBV13 and J usage is TRBJ1-2, with D hard to call. Germline-derived CDR1 and CDR2 are PRHDT and FYEKMQ (reference sequence). This CDR3 region has 12 residues. The V end lost 1 base, the J end lost 4 bases, and 4 bases lay between the germline ends. The CDR3 region has the DNA TGTGCCAGCAGCTTAGCCGGCTATGGCTACACCTTC. Protein: CASSLAGYGYTF.

DNA of the CDR3: TGTGCCAGCAGCTCCATTCCTGACTACAGGGACAATGAGCAGTTCTTC. Its translation is CASSSIPDYRDNEQFF. The chain is built from TRBV7-9 and TRBJ2-1, with TRBD1 as a possible D gene (6 bases). The CDR3 consists of 16 residues. CDR1 SEHNR and CDR2 FQNEAQ come from the germline V gene (reference sequence). Trimming removed 4 bases at V and 5 bases at J, with 18 bases between.

This sequence joins TRBV7-8 and TRBJ1-5, with a weak D call TRBD1 (6 bases). V lost 5 bases and J lost 1, with 12 bases in between. This CDR3 contains 15 residues. CDR1 and CDR2 from the germline V gene are SGHVS and FQNEAQ. The CDR3 reads CASSLGQGSNQPQHF. The CDR3 DNA reads as TGTGCCAGCAGCCTTGGGCAGGGGAGCAATCAGCCCCAGCATTTT.

This clone was seen once. The genes are TRBV11-2 and TRBJ2-7, with TRBD1 matching over 10 bases. CDR3 size: 18 residues. The ends lost 2 bases at V and 1 base at J; junction bases unmatched: 11. Germline-derived CDR1 and CDR2 are SGHAT and FQNNGV. CDR3 sequence reads: CASSLSWGGQGSSYEQYF. The CDR3 coding sequence is TGTGCCAGCAGCTTATCCTGGGGGGGACAGGGGTCGTCCTACGAGCAGTACTTC.

This sequence joins TRBV6-2 or TRBV6-3 and TRBJ2-1; 7 bases fit TRBD2. The CDR3 loop spans 20 amino acids. The V segment lost 5 bases and the J segment 1 base; nucleotides outside the gene matches: 20. From germline, CDR1 is MNHEY and CDR2 SVGEGT. The CDR3 coding sequence is TGTGCCAGCAGTCAACTGCGGGGAATAGCGGGTAAAAGTTCCTACAATGAGCAGTTCTTC. This sequence encodes CASSQLRGIAGKSSYNEQFF.

The chain employs TRBV6-5 and TRBJ1-1; D unresolved. Per germline, CDR1 MNHEY and CDR2 SVGAGI. This CDR3 has 16 residues. Trimming shortened V by 0 bases and J by 6 bases, and 17 bases separated the two germline ends. The DNA of the CDR3 is TGTGCCAGCAGTTACTCAGGCCCGGGTTCTGAGGCTGAAGCTTTCTTT. As protein: CASSYSGPGSEAEAFF.

This clone was observed a handful of times. V usage is TRBV6-2 or TRBV6-3 and J usage is TRBJ2-3; D possibly corresponds to TRBD1 (6 bases). Germline assignment: CDR1 MNHEY and CDR2 SVGEGT. The CDR3 extends over 16 amino acids. The V end lost 5 bases, the J end lost 0 bases, and 15 bases lay between the germline ends. CDR3 in DNA: TGTGCCAGCAGTCATGATGTGGGGGCGAGCACAGATACGCAGTATTTT. It is translated as CASSHDVGASTDTQYF.

This chain connects TRBV18 to TRBJ1-1; D not certain. CDR3 size: 14 residues. In germline, CDR1 is KGHSH, CDR2 LQKENI. V was shortened by 1 base and J by 3 bases, with 9 bases between the two germline ends. CDR3 sequence reads: CASSPQGGDTEAFF. For the CDR3, the DNA is TGTGCCAGCTCACCACAGGGAGGTGACACTGAAGCTTTCTTT. The full variable domain, its missing parts supplied by reference TRBV18 and TRBJ1-1, is NAGVMQNPRHLVRRRGQEARLRCSPMKGHSHVYWYRQLPEEGLKFMVYLQKENIIDESGMPKERFSAEFPKEGPSILRIQQVVRGDSAAYFCASSPQGGDTEAFFGQGTRLTVV.

This clone has just one count. This rearrangement joins TRBV20-1 to TRBJ1-5; possibly TRBD1 for D (6 bases). Per the germline V gene, CDR1 is DFQATT and CDR2 is SNEGSKA (reference sequence). V gave up 3 bases and J gave up 4 bases, with 16 bases separating them. CDR3 length: 15 amino acids. CDR3 in amino acids: CSASRRNQGNQPQHF. CDR3 DNA: TGCAGTGCTAGTCGGAGGAACCAGGGGAATCAGCCCCAGCATTTT.

This chain connects TRBV24-1 to TRBJ2-2; TRBD2 matches 8 bases. Germline CDR1 reads KGHDR; CDR2 reads SFDVKD. Trimming removed 0 bases from V and 5 bases from J; junction bases left unmatched: 7. CDR3 length: 17 amino acids. In DNA form, the CDR3 reads TGTGCCACCAGTGATTTGCAGGCGGGGGGCCGGACCGGGGAGCTGTTTTTT. Translating it yields CATSDLQAGGRTGELFF.

This chain's CDR3 is CASSEPGAGVNNEQFF. In DNA form, the CDR3 reads TGTGCCAGCAGTGAGCCGGGCGCGGGGGTGAACAATGAGCAGTTCTTC. V is TRBV6-1 and J is TRBJ2-1, with 7 bases matching TRBD2. In germline, CDR1 is MNHNS, CDR2 SASEGT. J gave up 5 bases and V 3 bases, and 10 bases lay outside the gene matches. This CDR3 is 16 amino acids long.

The chain is built from TRBV10-3 and TRBJ1-3, with D possibly TRBD1 on 6 matching bases. Trimming took off 11 bases at V and 0 bases at J, with 8 bases between the two ends. The CDR3 covers 12 residues. Germline V gene sequence: CDR1 ENHRY, CDR2 SYGVKD. CDR3 amino acids: CAGRGSGNTIYF. The DNA of the CDR3 is TGTGCCGGCAGGGGCTCTGGAAACACCATATATTTT.

This chain connects TRBV6-6 to TRBJ2-3, with TRBD1 matching over 7 bases. This CDR3 contains 15 residues. Germline V gene lookup returns CDR1 MNHNY and CDR2 SVGAGI (reference sequence). V trimming: 4 bases; J trimming: 4 bases; junction bases outside the gene matches: 8. The CDR3 reads CASSLDRPVADTQYF. Here the CDR3 DNA reads TGTGCCAGCAGTTTGGACAGGCCGGTCGCAGATACGCAGTATTTT.

This chain uses TRBV3-1 (or the pseudogene TRBV3-2) with TRBJ2-1; tentatively, D is TRBD2 (5 bases). V was cut by 0 bases and J by 1 base, with 7 bases left in between. CDR3 size: 15 residues. The V gene's germline CDR1 is LGHDT and CDR2 YNNKEL (reference sequence). The CDR3 protein is CASSQDTGSYNEQFF. The CDR3 bases are TGTGCCAGCAGCCAAGATACGGGATCCTACAATGAGCAGTTCTTC.

This sequence joins TRBV14 and TRBJ2-3, with 12 bases that match TRBD2. The CDR3 spans 15 residues. Losses at the gene ends were 4 bases for V and 8 bases for J; bases not matched to a gene: 7. The germline CDR1 and CDR2 sequences are SGHDN and FVKESK. CDR3 sequence reads: CASSPLAGGLGTQYF. The CDR3 region has the DNA TGTGCCAGCAGCCCCCTAGCGGGAGGGCTTGGTACGCAGTATTTT.

The chain uses TRBV4-3 and TRBJ2-1; TRBD2 might be the D (6 bases). The CDR3 covers 17 residues. The V gene's germline CDR1 is LGHNA and CDR2 YSLEER. V shed 0 bases and J shed 2 bases, with 14 bases lying between them. CDR3 loop: CASSQEFGGATYNEQFF. The CDR3 DNA follows: TGCGCCAGCAGCCAAGAATTCGGCGGGGCAACCTACAATGAGCAGTTCTTC.